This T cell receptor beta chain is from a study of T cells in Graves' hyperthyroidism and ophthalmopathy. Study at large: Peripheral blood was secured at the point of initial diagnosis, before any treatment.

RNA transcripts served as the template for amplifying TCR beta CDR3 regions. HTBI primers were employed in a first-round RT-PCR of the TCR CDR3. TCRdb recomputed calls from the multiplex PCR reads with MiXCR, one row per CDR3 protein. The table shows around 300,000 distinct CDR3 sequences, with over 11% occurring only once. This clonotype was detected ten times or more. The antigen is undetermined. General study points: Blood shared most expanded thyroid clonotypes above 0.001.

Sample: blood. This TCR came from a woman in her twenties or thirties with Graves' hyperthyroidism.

CDR3 sequence reads: CSAPSPGLAGDYNEQFF. In DNA form, the CDR3 reads TGCAGTGCCCCAAGCCCCGGACTAGCGGGAGACTACAATGAGCAGTTCTTC. The chain recombines TRBV20-1 with TRBJ2-1; 13 positions agree with TRBD2. Germline CDR1 is DFQATT and CDR2 is SNEGSKA (reference sequence). J lost 3 bases, V lost 6 bases, and 11 bases had no gene match. The CDR3 loop spans 17 amino acids.